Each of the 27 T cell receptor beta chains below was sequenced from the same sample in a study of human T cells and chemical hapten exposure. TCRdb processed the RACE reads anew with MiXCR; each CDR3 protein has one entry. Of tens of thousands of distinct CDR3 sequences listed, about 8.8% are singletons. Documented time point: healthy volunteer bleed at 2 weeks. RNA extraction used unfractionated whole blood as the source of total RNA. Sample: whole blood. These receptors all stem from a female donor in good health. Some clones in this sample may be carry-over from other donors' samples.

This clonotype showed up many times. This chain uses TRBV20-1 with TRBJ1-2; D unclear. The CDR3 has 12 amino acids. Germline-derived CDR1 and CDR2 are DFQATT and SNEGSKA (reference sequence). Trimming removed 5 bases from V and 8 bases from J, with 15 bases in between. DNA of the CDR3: TGCAGTGCTCGGACCGGATGGAAAGGCTACACCTTC. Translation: CSARTGWKGYTF.

CDR3 in amino acids: CASSAQGVRSEKLFF. As DNA, the CDR3 is TGTGCCAGTAGTGCACAGGGGGTGAGGAGTGAAAAACTGTTTTTT. The V gene is TRBV19, the J gene TRBJ1-4, with 8 bases fitting TRBD1. The CDR3 runs to 15 residues. Trimming at V came to 5 bases and at J to 7 bases, leaving 9 bases not matched to a gene. Germline V lookup: CDR1 LNHDA, CDR2 SQIVND (reference sequence). Full variable domain (outside the CDR3, taken from reference TRBV19 and TRBJ1-4): DGGITQSPKYLFRKEGQNVTLSCEQNLNHDAMYWYRQDPGQGLRLIYYSQIVNDFQKGDIAEGYSVSREKKESFPLTVTSAQKNPTAFYLCASSAQGVRSEKLFFGSGTQLSVL.

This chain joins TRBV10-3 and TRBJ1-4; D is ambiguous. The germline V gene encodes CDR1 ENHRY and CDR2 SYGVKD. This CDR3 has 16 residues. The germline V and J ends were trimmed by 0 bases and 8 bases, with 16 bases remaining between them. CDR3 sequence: CAISESPAVNGEKLFF. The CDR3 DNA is TGTGCCATCAGTGAGTCTCCGGCCGTAAACGGGGAAAAACTGTTTTTT.

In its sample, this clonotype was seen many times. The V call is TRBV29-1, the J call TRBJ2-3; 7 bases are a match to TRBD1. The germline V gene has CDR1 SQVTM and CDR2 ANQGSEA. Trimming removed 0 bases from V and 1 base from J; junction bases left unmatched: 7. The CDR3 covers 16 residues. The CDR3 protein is CSVEDLVTGGTDTQYF. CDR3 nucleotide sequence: TGCAGCGTTGAAGATCTCGTAACAGGGGGCACAGATACGCAGTATTTT.

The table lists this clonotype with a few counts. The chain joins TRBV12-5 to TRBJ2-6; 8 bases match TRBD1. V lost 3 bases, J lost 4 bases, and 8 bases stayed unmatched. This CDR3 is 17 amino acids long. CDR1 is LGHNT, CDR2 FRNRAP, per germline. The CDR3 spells CASGFGQGLDGANVLTF. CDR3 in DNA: TGTGCTAGTGGTTTTGGACAGGGTTTGGACGGGGCCAACGTCCTGACTTTC.

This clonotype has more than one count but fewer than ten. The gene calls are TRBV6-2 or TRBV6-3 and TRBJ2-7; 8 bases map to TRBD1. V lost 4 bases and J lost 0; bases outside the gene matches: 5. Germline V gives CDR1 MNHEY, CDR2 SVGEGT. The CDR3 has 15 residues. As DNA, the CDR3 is TGTGCCAGCAGTTTCACGACAGGGGTCTCCTACGAGCAGTACTTC. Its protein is CASSFTTGVSYEQYF.

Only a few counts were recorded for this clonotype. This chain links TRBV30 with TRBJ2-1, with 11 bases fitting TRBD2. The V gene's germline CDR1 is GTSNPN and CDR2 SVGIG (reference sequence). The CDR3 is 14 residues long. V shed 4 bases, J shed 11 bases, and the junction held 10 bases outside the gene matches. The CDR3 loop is CAWKPRVAGGKQFF. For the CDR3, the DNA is TGTGCCTGGAAGCCCAGGGTAGCGGGAGGGAAGCAGTTCTTC.

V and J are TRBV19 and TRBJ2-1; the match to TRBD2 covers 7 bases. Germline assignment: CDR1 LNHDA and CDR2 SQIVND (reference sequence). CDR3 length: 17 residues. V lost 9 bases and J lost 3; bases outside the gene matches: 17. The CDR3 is CASSGGIGTTVYNEQFF. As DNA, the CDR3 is TGTGCCAGCAGTGGGGGGATCGGGACTACCGTCTACAATGAGCAGTTCTTC.

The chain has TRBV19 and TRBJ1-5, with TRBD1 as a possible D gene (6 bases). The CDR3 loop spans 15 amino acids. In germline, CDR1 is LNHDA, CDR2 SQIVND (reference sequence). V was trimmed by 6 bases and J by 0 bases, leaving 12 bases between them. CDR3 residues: CASRDRYYSNQPQHF. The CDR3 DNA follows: TGTGCCAGTAGGGACAGATATTATAGCAATCAGCCCCAGCATTTT.

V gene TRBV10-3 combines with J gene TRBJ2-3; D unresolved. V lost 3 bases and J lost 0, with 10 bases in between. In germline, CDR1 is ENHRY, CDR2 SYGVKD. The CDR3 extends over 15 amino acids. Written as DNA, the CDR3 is TGTGCCATCAGTGACGCGGTAGTAAGCACAGATACGCAGTATTTT. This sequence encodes CAISDAVVSTDTQYF.

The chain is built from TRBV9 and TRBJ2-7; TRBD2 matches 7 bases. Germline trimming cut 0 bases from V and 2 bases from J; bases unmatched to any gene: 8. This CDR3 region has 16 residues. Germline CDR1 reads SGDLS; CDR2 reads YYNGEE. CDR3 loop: CASSVAGEGTTYEQYF. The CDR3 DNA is TGTGCCAGCAGCGTAGCGGGGGAGGGGACCACCTACGAGCAGTACTTC. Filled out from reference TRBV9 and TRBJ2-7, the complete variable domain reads DSGVTQTPKHLITATGQRVTLRCSPRSGDLSVYWYQQSLDQGLQFLIQYYNGEERAKGNILERFSAQQFPDLHSELNLSSLELGDSALYFCASSVAGEGTTYEQYFGPGTRLTVT.

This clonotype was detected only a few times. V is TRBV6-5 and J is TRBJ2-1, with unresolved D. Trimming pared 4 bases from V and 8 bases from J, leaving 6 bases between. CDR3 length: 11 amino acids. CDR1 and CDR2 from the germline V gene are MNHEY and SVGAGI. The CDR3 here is CASSSSHEQFF. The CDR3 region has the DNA TGTGCCAGCAGTTCGTCCCATGAGCAGTTCTTC.

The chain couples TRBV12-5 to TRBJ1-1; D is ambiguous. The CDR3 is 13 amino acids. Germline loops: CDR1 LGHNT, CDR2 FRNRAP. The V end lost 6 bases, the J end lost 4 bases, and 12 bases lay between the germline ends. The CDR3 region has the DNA TGTGCTAGTGGGCCCCAAGGATCCACTGAAGCTTTCTTT. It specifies CASGPQGSTEAFF. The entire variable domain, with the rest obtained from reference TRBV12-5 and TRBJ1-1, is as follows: DARVTQTPRHKVTEMGQEVTMRCQPILGHNTVFWYRQTMMQGLELLAYFRNRAPLDDSGMPKDRFSAEMPDATLATLKIQPSEPRDSAVYFCASGPQGSTEAFFGQGTRLTVV.

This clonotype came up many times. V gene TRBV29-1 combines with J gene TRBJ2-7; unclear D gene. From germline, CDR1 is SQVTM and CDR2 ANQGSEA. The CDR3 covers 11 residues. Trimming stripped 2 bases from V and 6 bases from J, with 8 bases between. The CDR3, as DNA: TGCAGCGTTGAAACGGGTCTCGAGCAGTACTTC. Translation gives CSVETGLEQYF.

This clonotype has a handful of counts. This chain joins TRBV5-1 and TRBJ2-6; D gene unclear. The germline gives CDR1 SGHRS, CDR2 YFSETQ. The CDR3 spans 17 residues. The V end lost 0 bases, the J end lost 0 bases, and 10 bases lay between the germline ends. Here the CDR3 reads CASSLDTAFSGANVLTF. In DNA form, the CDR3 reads TGCGCCAGCAGCTTGGATACAGCCTTCTCTGGGGCCAACGTCCTGACTTTC.

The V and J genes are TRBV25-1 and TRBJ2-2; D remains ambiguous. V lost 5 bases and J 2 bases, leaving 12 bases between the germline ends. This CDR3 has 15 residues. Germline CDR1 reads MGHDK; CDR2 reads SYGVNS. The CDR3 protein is CASSPHKLNTGELFF. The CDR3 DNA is TGTGCCAGCAGTCCCCACAAGTTAAACACCGGGGAGCTGTTTTTT. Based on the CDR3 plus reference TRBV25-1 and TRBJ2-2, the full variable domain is EADIYQTPRYLVIGTGKKITLECSQTMGHDKMYWYQQDPGMELHLIHYSYGVNSTEKGDLSSESTVSRIRTEHFPLTLESARPSHTSQYLCASSPHKLNTGELFFGEGSRLTVL.

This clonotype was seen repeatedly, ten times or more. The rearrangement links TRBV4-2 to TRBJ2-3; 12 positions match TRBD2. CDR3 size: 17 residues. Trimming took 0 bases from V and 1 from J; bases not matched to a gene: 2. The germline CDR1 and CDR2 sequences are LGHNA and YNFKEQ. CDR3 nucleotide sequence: TGTGCCAGCAGCCAAGAACTAGCGGGAGGTCGCACAGATACGCAGTATTTT. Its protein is CASSQELAGGRTDTQYF.

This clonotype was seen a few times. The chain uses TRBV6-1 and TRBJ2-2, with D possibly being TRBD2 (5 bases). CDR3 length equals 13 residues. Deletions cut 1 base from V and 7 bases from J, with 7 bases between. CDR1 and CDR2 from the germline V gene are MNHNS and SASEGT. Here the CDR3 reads CASSEDGVGELFF. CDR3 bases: TGTGCCAGCAGTGAAGACGGGGTCGGGGAGCTGTTTTTT.

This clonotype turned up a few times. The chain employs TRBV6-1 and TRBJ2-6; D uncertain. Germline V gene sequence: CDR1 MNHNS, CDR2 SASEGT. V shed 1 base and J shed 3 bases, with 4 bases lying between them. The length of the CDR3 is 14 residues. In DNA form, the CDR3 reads TGTGCCAGCAGTGAAGGGAATGGGGCCAACGTCCTGACTTTC. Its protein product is CASSEGNGANVLTF.

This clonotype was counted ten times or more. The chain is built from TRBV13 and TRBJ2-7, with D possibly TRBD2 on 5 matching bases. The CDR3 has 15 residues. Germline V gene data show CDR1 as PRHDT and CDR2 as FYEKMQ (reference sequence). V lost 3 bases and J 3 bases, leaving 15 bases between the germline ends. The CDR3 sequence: CASSFIREGDYEQYF. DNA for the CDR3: TGTGCCAGCAGCTTCATCCGAGAGGGTGACTACGAGCAGTACTTC.

CDR3 nucleotides: TGTGCCAGCAGCGGTCGGACAGGGGTGAACATTCAGTACTTC. Translated, it gives CASSGRTGVNIQYF. The chain has TRBV7-8 and TRBJ2-4, with 9 bases identical to TRBD1. The CDR3 length is 14 residues. Trimming took 5 bases from V and 7 from J; bases not matched to a gene: 6. CDR1 is SGHVS, CDR2 FQNEAQ, per germline.

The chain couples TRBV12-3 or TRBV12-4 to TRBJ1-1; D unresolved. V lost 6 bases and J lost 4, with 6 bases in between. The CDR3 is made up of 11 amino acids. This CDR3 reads CASRDLTEAFF. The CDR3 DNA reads TGTGCCAGCAGGGACCTCACTGAAGCTTTCTTT.

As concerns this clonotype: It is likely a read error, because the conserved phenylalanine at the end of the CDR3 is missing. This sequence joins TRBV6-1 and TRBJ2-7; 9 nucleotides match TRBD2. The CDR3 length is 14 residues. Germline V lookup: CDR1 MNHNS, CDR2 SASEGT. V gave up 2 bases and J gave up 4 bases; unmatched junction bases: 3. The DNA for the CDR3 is TGTGCCAGCAGTGAAATGCGGGAGGGGTACGAGCAGTACCTC. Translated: CASSEMREGYEQYL.

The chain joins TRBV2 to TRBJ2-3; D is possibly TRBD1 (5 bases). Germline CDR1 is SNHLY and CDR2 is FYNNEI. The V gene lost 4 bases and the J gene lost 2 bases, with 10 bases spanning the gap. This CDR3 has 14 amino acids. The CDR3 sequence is CASSVQGYTDTQYF. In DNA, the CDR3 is TGTGCCAGCAGTGTTCAGGGTTACACAGATACGCAGTATTTT.

As DNA, the CDR3 is TGTGCCACCGCACCGGGACAAGTCACAGATACGCAGTATTTT. Protein product: CATAPGQVTDTQYF. This rearrangement joins TRBV24-1 to TRBJ2-3; weak D call: TRBD1 (6 bases). There are 14 residues in the CDR3. V lost 9 bases, J lost 2 bases, and 14 bases lay in between. Per the germline V gene, CDR1 is KGHDR and CDR2 is SFDVKD.

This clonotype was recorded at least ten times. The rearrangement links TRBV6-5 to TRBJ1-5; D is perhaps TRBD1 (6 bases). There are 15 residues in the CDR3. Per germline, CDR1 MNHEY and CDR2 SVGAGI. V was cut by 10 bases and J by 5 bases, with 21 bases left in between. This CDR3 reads CATSAEQGAHQPQHF. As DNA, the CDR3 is TGTGCCACCTCGGCGGAACAGGGAGCCCATCAGCCCCAGCATTTT.

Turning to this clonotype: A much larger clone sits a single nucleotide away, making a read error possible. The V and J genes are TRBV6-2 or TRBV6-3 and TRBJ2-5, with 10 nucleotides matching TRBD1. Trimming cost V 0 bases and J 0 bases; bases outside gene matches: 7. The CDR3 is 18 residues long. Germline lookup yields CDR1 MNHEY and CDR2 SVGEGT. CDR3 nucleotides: TGTGCCAGCAGTTACTCGCCTAGGACAGGGGGAAACCAAGAGACCCAGTACTTC. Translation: CASSYSPRTGGNQETQYF.